This T cell receptor beta chain originates from a study of blood T cells in healthy people across ages. Trimming cost V 5 bases and J 1 base, with 14 bases left between them. The germline gives CDR1 PRHDT, CDR2 FYEKMQ (reference sequence). CDR3 length: 15 amino acids. The authors ran a second PCR of about 6 to 12 cycles using a sample-barcoded 5' primer and a J-beta primer mix. TCRdb redid the calling of the 5' RACE reads with MiXCR, one entry per CDR3 protein. Of more than 500,000 distinct CDR3 sequences listed, 27% are singletons. Another study also made use of these data, one on T cells of mothers and their children. Per that paper: Samples were provided by three healthy Caucasian mothers and their six children. Related mother-child pairs shared slightly more overlap than unrelated pairs, but the difference was non-significant. No clones detected were persistent microchimeric T cell clones.

Sequencing was done on a sample of blood. The J gene is TRBJ1-1, the V gene TRBV13, with D perhaps TRBD1 (5 bases). The sequence was collected from a boy younger than 10 in good health. The chain's CDR3 is CASSLLQGGNTEAFF. CDR3 in DNA: TGTGCCAGCAGCCTGCTCCAGGGTGGGAACACTGAAGCTTTCTTT.